This T cell receptor beta chain emerged from a study of T-cell memory formation after mild COVID-19. The length of the CDR3 is 15 residues. TCRdb used MiXCR to reprocess the 5' RACE reads, holding one entry per CDR3 protein. The table shows over 300,000 distinct CDR3 sequences, with approximately 22% occurring only once. General study points: Clones contracting day 15 to 85 were balanced CD4/CD8; later expanders leaned CD4+. The appearance of some responding clones in pre-infection memory suggested that cross-reactive memory joined.

About this clonotype: Its antigen remains unidentified.

What was sequenced was PBMCs or a T cell subset sorted from them (not recorded which). The chain is built from TRBV21-1 and TRBJ1-5; TRBD1 is the table's D call and was not checked against the DNA. TRBV21-1 has pseudogene status. The source of this sequence is a man between 18 and 35 years old who had mild COVID-19 (a few samples of this study predate the infection). Cell type and time point are not known. The CDR3 nucleotides are TGTGCCAGCAGCAAAAACAGGGTTAGCAATCAGCCCCAGCATTTT. Its translation: CASSKNRVSNQPQHF.